This note documents a single T cell receptor (beta chain) sequence. TCRdb re-analysed the PCR reads in MiXCR, keeping a single row per CDR3 protein. Of around 13,000 distinct CDR3 sequences in the sample, 47% were seen once. These data belong to a study of immune characterization of retroperitoneal liposarcoma. The CDR3 extends over 17 amino acids. V shed 6 bases, J shed 3 bases, and the junction held 11 bases outside the gene matches. In germline, CDR1 is MNHNS, CDR2 SASEGT. V and J are TRBV6-1 and TRBJ2-3, with 11 bases matching TRBD1. The sample comprised tumor tissue. The TCR sequence derives from a female donor with retroperitoneal liposarcoma. The CDR3 DNA follows: TGTGCCAGCAGGGTCGGGACAGGGGGAGTGGGTACAGATACGCAGTATTTT. Translating gives CASRVGTGGVGTDTQYF.